The following is a T cell receptor (beta chain) sequence with its context. Its antigen is not known. Method: immunoSEQ multiplex PCR; TCRdb's copy keeps in-frame clones and lacks some. The sample yields nearly 2 million clones, 85% to 95% seen once. The data are from a study of shared clonotypes between healthy human individuals. Study at large: The study enrolled a couple of women and three men aged 18 to 49.

CD45RO-negative, CCR7-positively selected cells formed the naive CD8 fraction, excluding terminally differentiated effector memory CD45RA+ cells. The donors, healthy adults who were HIV-negative, had experienced no recent acute infections or vaccinations. Trimming stripped 0 bases from V and 2 bases from J, with 11 bases between. This CDR3 contains 15 residues. Germline CDR1 is MGHRA and CDR2 is YSYEKL. Study results and caveats: With few donors, the genetic and exposure-history diversity represented was limited. Estimated richness values were generally larger in naive subsets than in memory subsets.

This TCR was sampled from a man between 18 and 29 years old in good health. Material: naive CD8+ T cells sorted from blood. This chain uses TRBV4-1 with TRBJ2-7; no clear D gene. The CDR3 nucleotides read TGCGCCAGCAGCCAAGATCGCGCTGGGACCTACGAGCAGTACTTC. It translates to CASSQDRAGTYEQYF.